This paragraph covers one T cell receptor beta chain sequence. Which antigen it targets is not known. Within one base of it there is no much larger clone, and no base qualities were kept. These data originate in a study of blood T cell repertoires in COVID-19 (dated by TCRdb to 2020 to 2021). For context, the study as a whole: The collaborator samples originated in the United States, Italy and Spain and spanned the acute and convalescent phases of COVID-19. The material from the prospective study consisted of cDNA or gDNA derived from T cells, B-cell-depleted T cells, or PBMCs. Deeply sampled blood TCRbeta repertoires from subjects exposed to, actively infected with, or recovered from COVID-19 were included in the dataset. The repertoires were made available in a free public database intended to serve as a resource for research on the immune response to SARS-CoV-2. The samples were drawn from the first 160 participants of the ongoing ImmuneRACE study and from under 1,500 subjects provided by 6 global collaborators. The sample metadata nearly always contained a de-identified subject ID, COVID-19 status, age in years and sex. Where available, HLA class I and class II types were taken from metadata supplied by the sample provider and were not determined by assay-based typing. Beyond this particular receptor, the publication reports: The amount of clinical and demographic metadata varied by source and participant and was provided uncurated.

The immunoSEQ Assay, a bias-controlled multiplex PCR, was used to amplify TCRbeta CDR3 regions from genomic DNA. The authors' analysis ran thus. The number of nucleated cells in each sample was estimated from the amplification of reference gene primers within the assay. To quantify the absolute abundance of each unique TCRbeta CDR3 rearrangement, sequence reads were collapsed and filtered. Productive Simpson clonality was computed per sample as the square root of Simpson's diversity index over productive rearrangements. As stored in TCRdb, this immuneACCESS dataset retains in-frame rearrangements with V and J assigned. A fraction of the clones does not appear; measured against another copy, unresolved V genes explain less than half of the discrepancy, and the remainder lacks a known reason. That table supplies the V and J calls and clone size; D and trimming were determined from the DNA. This sample comprises around 50,000 clones, approximately 80% of them detected only once. The top ten clones comprise 7.6% of the sample.

Whole blood was collected in K2EDTA tubes by collaborating institutions according to the institutions' own protocols. Collaborator samples were shipped for TCRbeta analysis as frozen whole blood, isolated PBMCs, or DNA extracted from either sample type. The germline V gene provides CDR1 SGHTA and CDR2 FQGNSA. The CDR3 spans 14 residues, from the cysteine through the phenylalanine. CDR3 DNA only is kept here, 42 bases in frame from base 1. Trimming removed 2 bases from V and 2 bases from J; the gene matches leave 2 bases unexplained. The sequence derives from a human donor in a cohort sampled during active COVID-19. The specimen was peripheral blood. The chain links TRBV7-2 with TRBJ2-7, with 8 bases aligning to TRBD2. The CDR3 in this case is CASSLRGLAYEQYF. Read as DNA, the sequence is TGTGCCAGCAGCTTACGGGGACTAGCCTACGAGCAGTACTTC.